The table lists the clone carrying this TCR beta chain with a few counts. The antigen is undetermined. This sample was included in a study of beta chain features in type 1 diabetes. Looking at the study overall: In all, about 110 million sorted cells from all samples were analyzed.

General study points: Any PCR bias toward short templates would affect both groups alike. Any HLA type influence on TCRB rearrangement was left unresolved here.

The investigators reverse transcribed all of the isolated RNA, so they sequenced expressed TCRB transcripts. The assay was immunoSEQ multiplex PCR, and TCRdb's table has in-frame clones only and misses some. The sample gives about 140,000 clones, around a tenth of which show up once; around 0.65% is in the top ten. Specimen: central memory CD4+ T cells from blood. The sequence was obtained from a woman between 35 and 50 years old in good health.

The CDR3 DNA follows: TGTGCCAGCAGTTCGAGGCGGGTCCCACCCACAGATACGCAGTATTTT. Protein: CASSSRRVPPTDTQYF. This chain joins TRBV6-5 and TRBJ2-3; weak D call: TRBD2 (5 bases). CDR3 size: 16 residues. From germline, CDR1 is MNHEY and CDR2 SVGAGI. V lost 4 bases, J lost 2 bases, and 16 bases lay in between.